This T cell receptor (beta chain) was identified during a study of CD8 T cells in ankylosing spondylitis. Whole-study findings and limits: Significant enrichment of disease-linked clones was reportedly seen in matched ankylosing spondylitis synovial fluid.

This clonotype occurred many times. As yet, its antigen is unknown. TCRdb passed the 5' RACE reads through MiXCR, listing each CDR3 protein once. The profile shows more than 150,000 distinct CDR3 sequences, around a tenth of them singletons. V was trimmed by 6 bases and J by 2 bases, leaving 8 bases between them. The CDR3 has 12 amino acids. CDR1 is SQVTM, CDR2 ANQGSEA, per germline. The TCR was taken from a male donor with ankylosing spondylitis or in good health (not recorded which). The V gene is TRBV29-1, the J gene TRBJ1-3; weak D call: TRBD1 (6 bases). The sample comprised blood, either unsorted or a sorted T cell fraction (not recorded which). CDR3 protein: CSVTGTGNTIYF. The CDR3 region has the DNA TGCAGCGTAACAGGGACTGGAAACACCATATATTTT.